These 21 T cell receptor beta chains share one sample of origin, sequenced in a study of radiotherapy plus CTLA-4 blockade in lung cancer. Here immunoSEQ multiplex PCR was the method, and the copy in TCRdb shows in-frame clones only, minus some. The data show roughly 120,000 clones, around 84% seen once. The specimen comprised peripheral blood, sampled from a patient treated with radiotherapy plus ipilimumab. The receptors stem from a human donor with non-small cell lung cancer that progressed on radiotherapy plus ipilimumab. Some clones in this sample may be carry-over from other donors' samples.

The count of this clone is one. This chain uses TRBV5-6 with TRBJ2-5, with D possibly being TRBD2 (6 bases). The V gene's germline CDR1 is SGHDT and CDR2 YYEEEE. The CDR3 runs to 14 residues. The V end was cut by 1 base, the J end by 6 bases, with 13 bases between. The CDR3 is CASSLRDLPKTQYF. In DNA, the CDR3 is TGTGCCAGCAGCTTGAGGGACTTACCGAAGACCCAGTACTTC. The whole variable domain, filled in from reference TRBV5-6 and TRBJ2-5, reads DAGVTQSPTHLIKTRGQQVTLRCSPKSGHDTVSWYQQALGQGPQFIFQYYEEEERQRGNFPDRFSGHQFPNYSSELNVNALLLGDSALYLCASSLRDLPKTQYFGPGTRLLVL.

This clone was picked up one time. The chain employs TRBV29-1 and TRBJ2-1, with 10 bases lining up with TRBD1. CDR1 SQVTM and CDR2 ANQGSEA come from the germline V gene. Unmatched junction bases numbered 0, after V lost 1 base and J lost 3 bases. CDR3 length: 14 amino acids. CDR3 amino acids: CSVEGTGGYNEQFF. DNA for the CDR3: TGCAGCGTTGAAGGGACAGGGGGCTACAATGAGCAGTTCTTC.

The chain recombines TRBV4-1 with TRBJ1-2; a weak D match, TRBD1 (6 bases). Germline CDR1 reads MGHRA; CDR2 reads YSYEKL. Between the trimmed V and J ends, which lost 0 bases and 4 bases, there was a span of 12 bases. This CDR3 contains 15 residues. CDR3 sequence (DNA): TGCGCCAGCAGCCAAGATCCAGGGGTTTTCTATGGCTACACCTTC. Its protein product is CASSQDPGVFYGYTF.

This rearrangement joins TRBV7-3 to TRBJ2-1; 14 bases line up with TRBD2. Germline V gene data show CDR1 as SGHTA and CDR2 as FQGTGA. This CDR3 is built from 16 residues. J was trimmed by 6 bases and V by 5 bases; bases with no gene match: 6. The CDR3 is CASSPRTSGGFNEQFF. For the CDR3, the DNA is TGTGCCAGCAGCCCCAGGACTAGCGGGGGGTTCAATGAGCAGTTCTTC.

CDR3 sequence: CASSLDSGGYTEAFF. The DNA of the CDR3 is TGTGCCAGCAGCTTAGATTCCGGCGGATACACTGAAGCTTTCTTT. This chain uses TRBV7-6 with TRBJ1-1, with D unresolved. The CDR3 length is 15 residues. Germline values: CDR1 SGHVS, CDR2 FNYEAQ. V was trimmed by 1 base and J by 3 bases, leaving 12 bases between them.

The chain joins TRBV7-3 to TRBJ2-3, with 7 bases identical to TRBD2. The J segment lost 2 bases and the V segment lost 8 bases, leaving 1 base of the junction unmatched. The CDR3 has 12 amino acids. The germline V gene has CDR1 SGHTA and CDR2 FQGTGA. DNA for the CDR3: TGTGCCAGCCGGGGGGTCACAGATACGCAGTATTTT. Translation gives CASRGVTDTQYF. Looking up the rest from reference TRBV7-3 and TRBJ2-3 gives the full variable domain: GAGVSQTPSNKVTEKGKYVELRCDPISGHTALYWYRQSLGQGPEFLIYFQGTGAADDSGLPNDRFFAVRPEGSVSTLKIQRTERGDSAVYLCASRGVTDTQYFGPGTRLTVL.

This chain joins TRBV7-9 and TRBJ2-7, with D possibly TRBD2 on 6 matching bases. The CDR3 is 13 residues long. The germline V and J ends were trimmed by 2 bases and 7 bases, with 12 bases remaining between them. Germline assignment: CDR1 SEHNR and CDR2 FQNEAQ (reference sequence). In DNA, the CDR3 is TGTGCCAGCAGCTTACTCCCTGGAGGGGAGCAGTACTTC. It codes for CASSLLPGGEQYF.

V is TRBV27 and J is TRBJ1-2; D uncertain. V was trimmed by 3 bases and J by 2 bases, leaving 10 bases between them. The CDR3 spans 14 residues. Germline assignment: CDR1 MNHEY and CDR2 SMNVEV (reference sequence). CDR3: CASSFSDGNYGYTF. For the CDR3, the DNA is TGTGCCAGCAGTTTCTCTGACGGGAACTATGGCTACACCTTC.

The CDR3 region has the DNA TGTGCCAGCAGGGGGGACAGGGTTTGGGGTGGCTACACCTTC. Its translation: CASRGDRVWGGYTF. This chain joins TRBV25-1 and TRBJ1-2, with 9 nucleotides matching TRBD1. Unmatched junction bases numbered 9, after V lost 6 bases and J lost 7 bases. The CDR3 runs to 14 residues. Germline V gene lookup returns CDR1 MGHDK and CDR2 SYGVNS.

The chain carries TRBV7-2 and TRBJ1-6; D remains ambiguous. CDR1 is SGHTA and CDR2 is FQGNSA in the germline V gene. The ends were cut back, 2 bases at V and 8 bases at J, with 4 bases in the middle. CDR3 length: 12 residues. The CDR3 nucleotides read TGTGCCAGCAGCTTATATGATTCACCCCTCCACTTT. Protein: CASSLYDSPLHF.

The chain recombines TRBV20-1 with TRBJ2-1; D not resolved. This CDR3 has 11 residues. The germline V gene has CDR1 DFQATT and CDR2 SNEGSKA (reference sequence). V was shortened by 4 bases and J by 12 bases, with 13 bases between the two germline ends. CDR3 DNA sequence: TGCAGTGCTACACGAACCAACGCGCAGTTCTTC. Translation: CSATRTNAQFF.

V and J are TRBV28 and TRBJ1-1, with 9 bases lining up with TRBD1. The ends lost 3 bases at V and 0 bases at J; junction bases unmatched: 8. The V gene's germline CDR1 is MDHEN and CDR2 SYDVKM. CDR3 length: 17 residues. The CDR3 coding sequence is TGTGCCAGCAGTTTGGTGTTGACAGGGGGATTGAACACTGAAGCTTTCTTT. Translating it yields CASSLVLTGGLNTEAFF.

This chain connects TRBV7-9 to TRBJ2-7; no clear D gene. V was pared by 5 bases and J by 2 bases, with 10 bases between. CDR1 and CDR2 from the germline V gene are SEHNR and FQNEAQ (reference sequence). The CDR3 is 13 residues long. CDR3 nucleotide sequence: TGTGCCAGCAGCCTGTTCGAGGCCTACGAGCAGTACTTC. Protein: CASSLFEAYEQYF. Complete variable domain (other parts from reference TRBV7-9 and TRBJ2-7): DTGVSQNPRHKITKRGQNVTFRCDPISEHNRLYWYRQTLGQGPEFLTYFQNEAQLEKSRLLSDRFSAERPKGSFSTLEIQRTEQGDSAMYLCASSLFEAYEQYFGPGTRLTVT.

The rearrangement uses TRBV2 and TRBJ1-2; D is undetermined. V was pared by 9 bases and J by 2 bases, with 10 bases between. The germline V gene has CDR1 SNHLY and CDR2 FYNNEI. The CDR3 covers 12 residues. CDR3 coding DNA: TGTGCCAGTGATTCACTGAACTATGGCTACACCTTC. Protein: CASDSLNYGYTF.

The rearrangement uses TRBV9 and TRBJ2-3; D may be TRBD2 (6 bases). From germline, CDR1 is SGDLS and CDR2 YYNGEE. The CDR3 is 14 amino acids. V was cut by 4 bases and J by 3 bases, with 12 bases left in between. Here the CDR3 DNA reads TGTGCCAGCAGCCCTCAACTAGCAACAGATACGCAGTATTTT. Translated, it gives CASSPQLATDTQYF.

This rearrangement joins TRBV7-6 to TRBJ1-4; D is uncertain. Germline V gives CDR1 SGHVS, CDR2 FNYEAQ. V gave up 2 bases and J gave up 6 bases, with 4 bases separating them. CDR3 length: 12 amino acids. CDR3 coding DNA: TGTGCCAGCAGCTTAAGGGATGAAAAACTGTTTTTT. Amino acids: CASSLRDEKLFF. The whole variable domain, filled in from reference TRBV7-6 and TRBJ1-4, reads GAGVSQSPRYKVTKRGQDVALRCDPISGHVSLYWYRQALGQGPEFLTYFNYEAQQDKSGLPNDRFSAERPEGSISTLTIQRTEQRDSAMYRCASSLRDEKLFFGSGTQLSVL.

This chain joins TRBV29-1 and TRBJ2-7; D possibly corresponds to TRBD2 (7 bases). The V gene lost 3 bases and the J gene lost 3 bases, with 15 bases spanning the gap. This CDR3 contains 14 residues. Germline V gene sequence: CDR1 SQVTM, CDR2 ANQGSEA. The CDR3 loop reads CSVEGGADHYEQYF. CDR3 bases: TGCAGCGTTGAGGGGGGGGCAGACCACTACGAGCAGTACTTC.

This clone was picked up one time. This chain joins TRBV4-1 and TRBJ1-1; TRBD1 matches 8 bases. The CDR3 has 16 residues. The trim removed 6 bases at V and 3 bases at J, leaving 12 bases unmatched. Germline lookup yields CDR1 MGHRA and CDR2 YSYEKL. The CDR3 loop is CASSPGQGSRDTEAFF. In DNA form, the CDR3 reads TGCGCCAGCAGTCCAGGACAGGGAAGTCGGGACACTGAAGCTTTCTTT.

The chain carries TRBV27 and TRBJ1-2; TRBD1 agrees at 7 bases. V trimming: 5 bases; J trimming: 2 bases; junction bases outside the gene matches: 2. This CDR3 spans 13 amino acids. Germline V CDR1 and CDR2: MNHEY, SMNVEV (reference sequence). The CDR3 is CASSQQGNYGYTF. The CDR3 region has the DNA TGTGCCAGCAGTCAACAGGGGAACTATGGCTACACCTTC.

This clone was seen once. This sequence joins TRBV7-9 and TRBJ2-7; D is unresolved. Germline CDR1 SEHNR, CDR2 FQNEAQ (reference sequence). The CDR3 spans 14 residues. The V end was cut by 5 bases, the J end by 3 bases, with 14 bases between. Here the CDR3 reads CASSPLGRIYEQYF. As DNA, the CDR3 is TGTGCCAGCAGCCCCCTCGGGCGGATCTACGAGCAGTACTTC.

The CDR3 protein is CASSLGRGYGYTF. The DNA for the CDR3 is TGTGCCAGCAGCTTGGGGAGAGGGTACGGCTACACCTTC. The chain links TRBV5-5 to TRBJ1-2; D is undetermined. The CDR3 length is 13 residues. Trimming pared 0 bases from V and 8 bases from J, leaving 11 bases between. CDR1 SGHKS and CDR2 YYEKEE come from the germline V gene (reference sequence).